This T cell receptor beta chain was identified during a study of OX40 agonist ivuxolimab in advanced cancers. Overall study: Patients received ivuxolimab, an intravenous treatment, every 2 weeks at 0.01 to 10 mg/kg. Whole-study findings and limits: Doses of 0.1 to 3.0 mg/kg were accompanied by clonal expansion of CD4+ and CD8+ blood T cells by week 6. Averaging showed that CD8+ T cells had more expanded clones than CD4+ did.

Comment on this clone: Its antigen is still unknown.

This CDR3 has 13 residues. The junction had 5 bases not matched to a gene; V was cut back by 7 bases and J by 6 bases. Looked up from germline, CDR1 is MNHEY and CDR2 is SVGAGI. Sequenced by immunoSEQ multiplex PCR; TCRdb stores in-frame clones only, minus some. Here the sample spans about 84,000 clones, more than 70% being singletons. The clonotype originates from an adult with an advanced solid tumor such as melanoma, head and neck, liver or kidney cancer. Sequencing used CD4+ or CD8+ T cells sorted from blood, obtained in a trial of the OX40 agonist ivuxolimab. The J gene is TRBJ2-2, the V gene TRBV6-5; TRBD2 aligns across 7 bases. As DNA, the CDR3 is TGTGCCAGCAAACTAGCGTCGGCCGGGGAGCTGTTTTTT. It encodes CASKLASAGELFF.